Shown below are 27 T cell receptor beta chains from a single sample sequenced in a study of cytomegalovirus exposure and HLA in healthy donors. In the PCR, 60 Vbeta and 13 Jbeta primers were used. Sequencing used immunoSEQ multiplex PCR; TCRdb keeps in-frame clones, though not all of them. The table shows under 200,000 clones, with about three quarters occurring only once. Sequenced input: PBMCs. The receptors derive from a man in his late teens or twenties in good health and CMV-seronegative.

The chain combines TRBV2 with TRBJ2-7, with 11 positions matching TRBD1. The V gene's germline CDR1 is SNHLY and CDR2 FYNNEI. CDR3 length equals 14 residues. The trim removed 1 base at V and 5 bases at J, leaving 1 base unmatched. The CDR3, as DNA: TGTGCCAGCAGTGAAGGGACAGGGGGCCACGAGCAGTACTTC. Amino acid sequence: CASSEGTGGHEQYF.

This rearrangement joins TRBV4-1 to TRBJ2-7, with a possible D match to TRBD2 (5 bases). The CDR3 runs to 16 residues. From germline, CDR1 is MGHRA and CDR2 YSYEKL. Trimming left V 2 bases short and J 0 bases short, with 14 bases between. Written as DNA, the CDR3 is TGCGCCAGCAGCCAATTTTATATCCGGGACTCCTACGAGCAGTACTTC. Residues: CASSQFYIRDSYEQYF.

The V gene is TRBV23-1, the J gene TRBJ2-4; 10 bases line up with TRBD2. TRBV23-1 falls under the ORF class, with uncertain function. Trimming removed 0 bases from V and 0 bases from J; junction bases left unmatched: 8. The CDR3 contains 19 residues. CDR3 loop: CASSQSVLAGVPAKNIQYF. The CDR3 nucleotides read TGCGCCAGCAGTCAATCAGTGCTAGCGGGAGTACCAGCCAAAAACATTCAGTACTTC.

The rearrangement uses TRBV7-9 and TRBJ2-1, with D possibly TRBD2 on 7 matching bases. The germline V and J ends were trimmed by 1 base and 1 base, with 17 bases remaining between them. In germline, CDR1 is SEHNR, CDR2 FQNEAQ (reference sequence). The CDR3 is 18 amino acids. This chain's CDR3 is CASSLVSAGDRSYNEQFF. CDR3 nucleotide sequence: TGTGCCAGCAGCTTAGTTTCCGCGGGAGACAGGTCCTACAATGAGCAGTTCTTC.

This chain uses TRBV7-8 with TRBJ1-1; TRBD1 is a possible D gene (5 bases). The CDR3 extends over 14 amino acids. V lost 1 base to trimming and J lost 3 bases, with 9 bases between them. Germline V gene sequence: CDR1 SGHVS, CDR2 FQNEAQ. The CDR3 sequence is CASSLEAGHTEAFF. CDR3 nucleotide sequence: TGTGCCAGCAGCTTAGAGGCGGGGCACACTGAAGCTTTCTTT.

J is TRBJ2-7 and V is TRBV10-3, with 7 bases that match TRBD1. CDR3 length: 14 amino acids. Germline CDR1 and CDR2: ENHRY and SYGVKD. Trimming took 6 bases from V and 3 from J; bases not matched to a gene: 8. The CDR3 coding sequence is TGTGCCATCAGCCCTCACACAGGGGACTACGAGCAGTACTTC. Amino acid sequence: CAISPHTGDYEQYF.

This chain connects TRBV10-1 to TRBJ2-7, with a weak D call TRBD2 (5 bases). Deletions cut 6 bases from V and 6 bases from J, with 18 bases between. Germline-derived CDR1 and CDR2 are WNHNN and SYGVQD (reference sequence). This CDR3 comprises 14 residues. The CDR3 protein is CASRLGRGPGEQYF. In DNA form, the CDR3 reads TGCGCCAGCAGACTCGGGCGCGGGCCGGGCGAGCAGTACTTC.

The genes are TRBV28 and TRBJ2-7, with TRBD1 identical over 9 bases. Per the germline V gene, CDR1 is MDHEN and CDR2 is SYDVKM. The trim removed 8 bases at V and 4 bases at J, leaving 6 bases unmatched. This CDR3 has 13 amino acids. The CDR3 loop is CASGRDRVYEQYF. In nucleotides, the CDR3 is TGTGCCAGCGGGAGGGACAGGGTTTACGAGCAGTACTTC.

The chain's CDR3 is CASSIGGLTYEQYF. CDR3 sequence (DNA): TGTGCCAGTAGTATTGGCGGGTTGACCTACGAGCAGTACTTC. The rearrangement joins TRBV19 to TRBJ2-7; tentatively, D is TRBD2 (5 bases). This CDR3 is built from 14 residues. Trimming cost V 3 bases and J 2 bases, with 11 bases left between them. CDR1 LNHDA and CDR2 SQIVND come from the germline V gene (reference sequence).

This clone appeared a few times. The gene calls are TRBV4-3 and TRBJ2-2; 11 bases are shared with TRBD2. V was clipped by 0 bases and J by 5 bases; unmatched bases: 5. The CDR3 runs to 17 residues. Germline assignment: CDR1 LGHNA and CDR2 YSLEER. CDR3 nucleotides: TGCGCCAGCAGCCAAGAATTGCTAGCGGGAGGAACCGGGGAGCTGTTTTTT. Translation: CASSQELLAGGTGELFF.

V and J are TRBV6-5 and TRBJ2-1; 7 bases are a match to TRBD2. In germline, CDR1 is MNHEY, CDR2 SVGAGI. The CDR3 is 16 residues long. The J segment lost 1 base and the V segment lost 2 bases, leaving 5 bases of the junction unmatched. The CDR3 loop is CASSYGLAESYNEQFF. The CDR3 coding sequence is TGTGCCAGCAGTTACGGGCTAGCGGAGTCCTACAATGAGCAGTTCTTC.

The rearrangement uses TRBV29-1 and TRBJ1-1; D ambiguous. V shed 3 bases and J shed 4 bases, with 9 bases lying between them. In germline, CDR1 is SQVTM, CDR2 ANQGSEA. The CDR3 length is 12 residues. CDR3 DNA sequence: TGCAGCGTTGAGGTTGGAGGCACTGAAGCTTTCTTT. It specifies CSVEVGGTEAFF. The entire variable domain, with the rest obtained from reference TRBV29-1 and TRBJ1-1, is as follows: SAVISQKPSRDICQRGTSLTIQCQVDSQVTMMFWYRQQPGQSLTLIATANQGSEATYESGFVIDKFPISRPNLTFSTLTVSNMSPEDSSIYLCSVEVGGTEAFFGQGTRLTVV.

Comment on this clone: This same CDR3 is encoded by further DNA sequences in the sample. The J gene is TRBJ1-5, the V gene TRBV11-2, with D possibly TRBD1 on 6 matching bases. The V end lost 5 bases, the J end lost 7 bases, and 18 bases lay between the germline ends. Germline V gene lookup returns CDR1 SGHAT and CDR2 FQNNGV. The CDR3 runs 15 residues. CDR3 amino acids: CASSLGGGRVQPQHF. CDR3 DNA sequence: TGTGCCAGCAGCCTTGGCGGGGGGCGCGTCCAGCCCCAGCATTTT.

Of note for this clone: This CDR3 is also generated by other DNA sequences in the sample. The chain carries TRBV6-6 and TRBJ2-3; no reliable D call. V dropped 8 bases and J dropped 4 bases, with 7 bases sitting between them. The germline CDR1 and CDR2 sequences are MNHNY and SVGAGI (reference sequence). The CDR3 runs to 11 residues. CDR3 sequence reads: CASSSADTQYF. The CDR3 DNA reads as TGTGCCAGCTCCAGCGCAGATACGCAGTATTTT.

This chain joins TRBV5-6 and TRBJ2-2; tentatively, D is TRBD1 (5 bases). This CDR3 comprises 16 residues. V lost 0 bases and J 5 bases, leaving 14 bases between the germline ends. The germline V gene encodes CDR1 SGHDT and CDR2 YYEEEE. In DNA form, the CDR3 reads TGTGCCAGCAGCTTGGACGTGGCAGGGCGAACCGGGGAGCTGTTTTTT. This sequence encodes CASSLDVAGRTGELFF.

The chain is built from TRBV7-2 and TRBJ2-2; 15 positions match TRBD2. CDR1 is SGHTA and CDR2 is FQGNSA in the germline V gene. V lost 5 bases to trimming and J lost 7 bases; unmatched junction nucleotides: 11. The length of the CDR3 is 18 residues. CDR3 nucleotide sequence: TGTGCCAGCAGCCCCTGGACTAGCGGGAGGGTCATTGGCGGGGAGCTGTTTTTT. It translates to CASSPWTSGRVIGGELFF.

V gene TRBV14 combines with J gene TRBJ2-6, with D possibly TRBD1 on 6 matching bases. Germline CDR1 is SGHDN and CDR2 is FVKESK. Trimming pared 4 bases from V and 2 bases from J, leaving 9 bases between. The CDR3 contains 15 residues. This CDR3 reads CASSRPGAGANVLTF. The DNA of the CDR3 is TGTGCCAGCAGCCGGCCAGGGGCTGGGGCCAACGTCCTGACTTTC.

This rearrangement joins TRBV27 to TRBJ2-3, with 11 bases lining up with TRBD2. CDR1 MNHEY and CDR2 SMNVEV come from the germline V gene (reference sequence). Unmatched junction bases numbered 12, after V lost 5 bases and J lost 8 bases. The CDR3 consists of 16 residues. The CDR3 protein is CASSGVAGGPEGTQYF. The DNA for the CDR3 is TGTGCCAGCAGTGGCGTAGCGGGAGGGCCCGAGGGTACGCAGTATTTT.

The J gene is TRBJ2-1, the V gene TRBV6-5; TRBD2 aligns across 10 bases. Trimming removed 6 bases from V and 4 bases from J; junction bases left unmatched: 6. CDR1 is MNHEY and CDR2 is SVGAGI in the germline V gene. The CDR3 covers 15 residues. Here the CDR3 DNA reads TGTGCCAGCAGCCCCGGGACTAGCGAATACAATGAGCAGTTCTTC. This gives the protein CASSPGTSEYNEQFF.

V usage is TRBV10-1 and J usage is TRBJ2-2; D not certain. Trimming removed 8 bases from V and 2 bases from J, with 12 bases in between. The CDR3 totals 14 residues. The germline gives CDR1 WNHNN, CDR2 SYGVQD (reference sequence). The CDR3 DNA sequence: TGCGCCAGCCGGTTGGGCGTTAACACCGGGGAGCTGTTTTTT. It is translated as CASRLGVNTGELFF.

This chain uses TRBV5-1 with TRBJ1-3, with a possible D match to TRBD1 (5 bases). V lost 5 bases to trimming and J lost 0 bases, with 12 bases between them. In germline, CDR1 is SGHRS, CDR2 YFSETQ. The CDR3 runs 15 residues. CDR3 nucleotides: TGCGCCAGCAGTCTCGGGGGGATCTCTGGAAACACCATATATTTT. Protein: CASSLGGISGNTIYF.

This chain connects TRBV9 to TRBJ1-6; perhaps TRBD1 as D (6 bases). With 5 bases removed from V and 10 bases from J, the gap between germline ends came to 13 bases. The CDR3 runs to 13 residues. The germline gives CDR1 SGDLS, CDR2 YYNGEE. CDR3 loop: CASSPGQGSPLHF. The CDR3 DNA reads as TGTGCCAGCAGTCCAGGTCAGGGGTCACCCCTCCACTTT.

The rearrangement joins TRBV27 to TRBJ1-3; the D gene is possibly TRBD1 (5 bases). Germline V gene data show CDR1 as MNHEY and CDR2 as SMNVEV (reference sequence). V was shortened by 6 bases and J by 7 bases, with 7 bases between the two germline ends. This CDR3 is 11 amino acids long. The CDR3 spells CASRGANTIYF. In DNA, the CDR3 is TGTGCCAGCAGAGGGGCTAACACCATATATTTT.

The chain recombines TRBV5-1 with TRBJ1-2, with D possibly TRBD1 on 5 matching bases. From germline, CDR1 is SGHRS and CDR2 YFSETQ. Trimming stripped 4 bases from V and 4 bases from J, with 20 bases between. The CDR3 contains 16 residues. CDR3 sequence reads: CASSGADGGRSYGYTF. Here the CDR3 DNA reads TGCGCCAGCAGCGGGGCGGACGGCGGACGGAGCTATGGCTACACCTTC.

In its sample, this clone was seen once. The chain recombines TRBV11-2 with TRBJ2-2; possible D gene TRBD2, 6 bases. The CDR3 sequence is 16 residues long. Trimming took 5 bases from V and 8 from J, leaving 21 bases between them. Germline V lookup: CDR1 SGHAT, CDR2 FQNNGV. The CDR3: CASSRGSGALLGELFF. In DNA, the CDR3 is TGTGCCAGCAGCCGAGGTTCGGGAGCCTTACTGGGGGAGCTGTTTTTT. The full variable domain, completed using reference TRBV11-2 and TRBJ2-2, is EAGVAQSPRYKIIEKRQSVAFWCNPISGHATLYWYQQILGQGPKLLIQFQNNGVVDDSQLPKDRFSAERLKGVDSTLKIQPAKLEDSAVYLCASSRGSGALLGELFFGEGSRLTVL.

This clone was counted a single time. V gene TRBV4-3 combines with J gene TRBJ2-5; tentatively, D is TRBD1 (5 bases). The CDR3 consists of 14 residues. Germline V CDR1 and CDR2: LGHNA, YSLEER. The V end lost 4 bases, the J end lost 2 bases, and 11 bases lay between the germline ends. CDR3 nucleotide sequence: TGCGCCAGCAGCCTGGGGCTGGGGCAAGAGACCCAGTACTTC. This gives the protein CASSLGLGQETQYF.

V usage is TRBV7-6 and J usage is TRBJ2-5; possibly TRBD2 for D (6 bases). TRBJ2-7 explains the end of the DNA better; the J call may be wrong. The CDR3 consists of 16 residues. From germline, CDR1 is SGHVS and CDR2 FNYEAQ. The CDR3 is CASSTREAGSSYEQYF. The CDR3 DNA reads TGTGCCAGCAGCACCCGAGAGGCGGGGAGCTCCTACGAGCAGTACTTC.